This entry describes one TCR beta chain. No antigen is known for it. The record originates from a study of T cells in Graves' hyperthyroidism and ophthalmopathy. Study background: Blood from the periphery was taken at initial diagnosis, before any treatment. Points from the study as a whole: The blood repertoire included most of the expanded thyroid clonotypes above 0.001.

The CDR3 covers 12 residues. With 2 bases removed from V and 6 bases from J, the gap between germline ends came to 7 bases. Germline V CDR1 and CDR2: LGHDT, YNNKEL (reference sequence). The investigators amplified TCR beta CDR3 regions from RNA transcripts. Carried out on the TCR CDR3, a first-round RT-PCR used the HTBI primer set. TCRdb reanalysed the multiplex PCR reads using MiXCR and keeps one entry per CDR3 protein. The sample consists of 380,000 or so distinct CDR3 sequences, 15% to 20% of them appearing once. Aged 18 to 65, the patients had hyperthyroidism that was newly diagnosed and had lasted under 2 months.

J is TRBJ1-1 and V is TRBV3-1, with D uncertain. This receptor was obtained from a woman younger than 30 with Graves' hyperthyroidism. Sequencing was carried out using blood. This chain's CDR3 is CASSQWEAEAFF. In DNA, the CDR3 is TGTGCCAGCAGCCAATGGGAGGCTGAAGCTTTCTTT.